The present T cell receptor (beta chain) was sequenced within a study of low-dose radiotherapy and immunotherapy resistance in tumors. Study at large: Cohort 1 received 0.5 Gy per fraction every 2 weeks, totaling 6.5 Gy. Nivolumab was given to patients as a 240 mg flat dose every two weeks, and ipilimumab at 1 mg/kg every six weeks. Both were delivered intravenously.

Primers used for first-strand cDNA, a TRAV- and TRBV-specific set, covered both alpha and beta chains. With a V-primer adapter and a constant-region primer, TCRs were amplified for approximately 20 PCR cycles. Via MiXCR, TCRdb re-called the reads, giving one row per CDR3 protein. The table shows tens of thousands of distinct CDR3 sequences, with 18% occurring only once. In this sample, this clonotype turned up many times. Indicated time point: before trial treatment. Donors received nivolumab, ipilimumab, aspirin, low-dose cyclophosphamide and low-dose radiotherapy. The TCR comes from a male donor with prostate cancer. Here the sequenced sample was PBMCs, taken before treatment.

CDR3 nucleotide sequence: TGTGCCAGCAGTTCCAGGCGGGGGGGCCAAGAGACCCAGTACTTC. Translated: CASSSRRGGQETQYF. V gene TRBV27 combines with J gene TRBJ2-5; 9 bases line up with TRBD2. Germline CDR1 MNHEY, CDR2 SMNVEV (reference sequence). Losses at the gene ends were 4 bases for V and 1 base for J; bases not matched to a gene: 4. The CDR3 spans 15 residues.